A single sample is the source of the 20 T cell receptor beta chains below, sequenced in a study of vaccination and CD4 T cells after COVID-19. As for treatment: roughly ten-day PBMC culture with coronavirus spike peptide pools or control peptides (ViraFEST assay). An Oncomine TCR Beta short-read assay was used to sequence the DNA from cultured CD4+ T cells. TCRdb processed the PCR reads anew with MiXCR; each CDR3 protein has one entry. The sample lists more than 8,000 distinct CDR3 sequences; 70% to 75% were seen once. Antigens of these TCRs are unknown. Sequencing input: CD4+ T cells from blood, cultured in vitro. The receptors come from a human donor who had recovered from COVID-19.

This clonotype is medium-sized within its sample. CDR3 amino acids: CATSDLAASSYNEQFF. CDR3 DNA: TGTGCCACCAGTGATTTAGCCGCCAGCTCCTACAATGAGCAGTTCTTC. This sequence joins TRBV24-1 and TRBJ2-1; D is ambiguous. V was cut by 1 base and J by 0 bases, with 9 bases left in between. Germline CDR1 is KGHDR and CDR2 is SFDVKD. The CDR3 has 16 amino acids.

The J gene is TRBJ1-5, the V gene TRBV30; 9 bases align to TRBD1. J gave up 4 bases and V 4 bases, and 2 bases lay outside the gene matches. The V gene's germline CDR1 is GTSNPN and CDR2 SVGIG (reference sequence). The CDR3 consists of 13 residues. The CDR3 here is CAWNRGPNQPQHF. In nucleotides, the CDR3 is TGTGCCTGGAACAGGGGGCCTAATCAGCCCCAGCATTTT.

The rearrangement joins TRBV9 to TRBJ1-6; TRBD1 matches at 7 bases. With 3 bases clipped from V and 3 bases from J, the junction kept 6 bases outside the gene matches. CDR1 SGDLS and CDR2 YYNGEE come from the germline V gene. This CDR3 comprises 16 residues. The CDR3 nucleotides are TGTGCCAGCAGCGAGGGGACAGCTATCTATAATTCACCCCTCCACTTT. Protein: CASSEGTAIYNSPLHF.

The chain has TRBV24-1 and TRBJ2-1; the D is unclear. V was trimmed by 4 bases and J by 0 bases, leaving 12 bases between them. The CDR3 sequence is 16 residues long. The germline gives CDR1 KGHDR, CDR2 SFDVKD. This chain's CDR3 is CATSDPIASSYNEQFF. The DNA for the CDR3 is TGTGCCACCAGTGACCCCATCGCTAGCTCCTACAATGAGCAGTTCTTC.

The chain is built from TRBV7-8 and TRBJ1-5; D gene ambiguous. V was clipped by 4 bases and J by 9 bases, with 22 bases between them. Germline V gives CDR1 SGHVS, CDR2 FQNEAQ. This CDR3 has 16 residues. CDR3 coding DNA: TGTGCCAGCAGCTCTGGTGGGGTTCCTAATCGTCTGCCCCAGCATTTT. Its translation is CASSSGGVPNRLPQHF. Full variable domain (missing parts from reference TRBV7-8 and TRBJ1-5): GAGVSQSPRYKVAKRGQDVALRCDPISGHVSLFWYQQALGQGPEFLTYFQNEAQLDKSGLPSDRFFAERPEGSVSTLKIQRTQQEDSAVYLCASSSGGVPNRLPQHFGDGTRLSIL.

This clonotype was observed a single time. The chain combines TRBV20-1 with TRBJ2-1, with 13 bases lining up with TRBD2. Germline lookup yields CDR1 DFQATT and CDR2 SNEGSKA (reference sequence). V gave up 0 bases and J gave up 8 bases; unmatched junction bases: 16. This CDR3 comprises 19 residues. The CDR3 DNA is TGCAGTGCTAGAGATTGGACAGGGTCCGGACTAGCGGGAGTCTATGAGCAGTTCTTC. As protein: CSARDWTGSGLAGVYEQFF.

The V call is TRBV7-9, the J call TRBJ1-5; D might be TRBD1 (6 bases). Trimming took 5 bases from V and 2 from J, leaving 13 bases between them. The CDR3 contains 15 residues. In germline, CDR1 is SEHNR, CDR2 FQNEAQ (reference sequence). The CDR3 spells CASSIGGVGNQPQHF. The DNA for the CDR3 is TGTGCCAGCAGCATAGGGGGGGTCGGCAATCAGCCCCAGCATTTT.

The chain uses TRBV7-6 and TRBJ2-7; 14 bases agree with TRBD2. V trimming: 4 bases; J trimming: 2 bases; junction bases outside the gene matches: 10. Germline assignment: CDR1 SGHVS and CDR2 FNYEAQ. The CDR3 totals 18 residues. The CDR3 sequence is CASSSQGTSGSSPYEQYF. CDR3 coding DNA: TGTGCCAGCAGCTCGCAGGGGACTAGCGGGAGCTCCCCCTACGAGCAGTACTTC. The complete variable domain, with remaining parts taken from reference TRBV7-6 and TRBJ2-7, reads GAGVSQSPRYKVTKRGQDVALRCDPISGHVSLYWYRQALGQGPEFLTYFNYEAQQDKSGLPNDRFSAERPEGSISTLTIQRTEQRDSAMYRCASSSQGTSGSSPYEQYFGPGTRLTVT.

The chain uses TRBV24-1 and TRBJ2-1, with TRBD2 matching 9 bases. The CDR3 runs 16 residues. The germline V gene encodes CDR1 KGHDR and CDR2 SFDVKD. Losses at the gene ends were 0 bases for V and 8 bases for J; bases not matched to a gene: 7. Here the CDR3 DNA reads TGTGCCACCAGTGATTTGCGTGTAGCGGGAGTAGATGAGCAGTTCTTC. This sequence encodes CATSDLRVAGVDEQFF.

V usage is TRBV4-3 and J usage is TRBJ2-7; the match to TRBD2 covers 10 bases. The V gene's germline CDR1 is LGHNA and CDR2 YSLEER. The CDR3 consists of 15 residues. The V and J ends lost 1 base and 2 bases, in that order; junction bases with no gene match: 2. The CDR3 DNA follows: TGCGCCAGCAGCCAAGCAACTAGCGGGGCCTACGAGCAGTACTTC. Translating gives CASSQATSGAYEQYF.

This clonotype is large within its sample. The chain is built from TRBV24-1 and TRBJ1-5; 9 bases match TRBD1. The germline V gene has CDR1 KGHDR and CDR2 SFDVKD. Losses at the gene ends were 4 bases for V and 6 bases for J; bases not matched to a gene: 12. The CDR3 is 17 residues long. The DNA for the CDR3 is TGTGCCACCAGTGACCCACGACAGGGGGGTCGAGGTCAGCCCCAGCATTTT. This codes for CATSDPRQGGRGQPQHF.

The CDR3 bases are TGCAGTGCTAGGACTAGCGGCAGGCCCCCCAGCGGGGAGCTGTTTTTT. Residues: CSARTSGRPPSGELFF. The gene calls are TRBV20-1 and TRBJ2-2, with 9 bases matching TRBD2. The CDR3 is 16 residues long. V gave up 3 bases and J gave up 7 bases; unmatched junction bases: 12. The germline V gene has CDR1 DFQATT and CDR2 SNEGSKA (reference sequence).

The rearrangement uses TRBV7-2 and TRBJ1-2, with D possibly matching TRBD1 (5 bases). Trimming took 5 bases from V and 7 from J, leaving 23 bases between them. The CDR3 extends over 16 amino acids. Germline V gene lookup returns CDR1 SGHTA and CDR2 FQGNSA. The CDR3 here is CASSPEGSPGAPGYTF. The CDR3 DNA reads TGTGCCAGCAGCCCCGAGGGGTCCCCCGGGGCGCCTGGCTACACCTTC. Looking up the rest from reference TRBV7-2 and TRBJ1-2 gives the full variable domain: GAGVSQSPSNKVTEKGKDVELRCDPISGHTALYWYRQSLGQGLEFLIYFQGNSAPDKSGLPSDRFSAERTGGSVSTLTIQRTQQEDSAVYLCASSPEGSPGAPGYTFGSGTRLTVV.

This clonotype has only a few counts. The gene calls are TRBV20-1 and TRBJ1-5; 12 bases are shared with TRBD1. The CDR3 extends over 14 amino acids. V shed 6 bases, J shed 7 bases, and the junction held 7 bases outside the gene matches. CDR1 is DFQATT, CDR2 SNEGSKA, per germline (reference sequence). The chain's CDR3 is CSARDRGPGQPQHF. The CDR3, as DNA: TGCAGTGCCCGGGACAGGGGGCCGGGGCAGCCCCAGCATTTT.

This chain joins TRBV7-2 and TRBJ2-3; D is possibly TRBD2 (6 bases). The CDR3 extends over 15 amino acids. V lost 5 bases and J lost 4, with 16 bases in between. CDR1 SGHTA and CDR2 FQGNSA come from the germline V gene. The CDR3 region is CASSHPPGGADTQYF. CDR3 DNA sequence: TGTGCCAGCAGCCACCCCCCCGGCGGGGCAGATACGCAGTATTTT.

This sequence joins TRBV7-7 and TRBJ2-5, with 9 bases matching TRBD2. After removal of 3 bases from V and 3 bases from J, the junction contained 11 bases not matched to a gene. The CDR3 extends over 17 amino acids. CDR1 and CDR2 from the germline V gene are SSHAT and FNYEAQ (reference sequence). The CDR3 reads CASSLASGITSKETQYF. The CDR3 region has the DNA TGTGCCAGCAGCTTGGCTAGCGGGATCACCTCTAAAGAGACCCAGTACTTC.

As DNA, the CDR3 is TGTGCCAGCAGTTACTATCTCTCATGGACAGGCTCAAACACCGGGGAGCTGTTTTTT. This translates into CASSYYLSWTGSNTGELFF. The chain carries TRBV6-5 and TRBJ2-2; the match to TRBD1 covers 7 bases. Germline values: CDR1 MNHEY, CDR2 SVGAGI. The ends lost 1 base at V and 2 bases at J; junction bases unmatched: 13. This CDR3 spans 19 amino acids.

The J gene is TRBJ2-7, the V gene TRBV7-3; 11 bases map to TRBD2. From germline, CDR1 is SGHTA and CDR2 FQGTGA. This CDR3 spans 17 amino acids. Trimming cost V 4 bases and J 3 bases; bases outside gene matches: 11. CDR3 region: CASSSLGGTSGGYEQYF. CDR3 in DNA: TGTGCCAGCAGCTCCCTGGGTGGTACTAGCGGGGGCTACGAGCAGTACTTC.

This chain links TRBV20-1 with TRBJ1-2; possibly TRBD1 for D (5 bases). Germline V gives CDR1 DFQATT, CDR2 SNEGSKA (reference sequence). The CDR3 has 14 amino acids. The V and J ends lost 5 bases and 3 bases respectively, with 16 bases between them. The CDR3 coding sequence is TGCAGTGCTCCCCCCCTGACAGTCCACTATGGCTACACCTTC. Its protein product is CSAPPLTVHYGYTF.

The CDR3 protein is CATSRPGQGLVGYTF. CDR3 DNA sequence: TGTGCCACCAGCAGACCCGGACAGGGGTTGGTTGGCTACACCTTC. The J gene is TRBJ1-2, the V gene TRBV15; 9 bases agree with TRBD1. With 2 bases clipped from V and 7 bases from J, the junction kept 8 bases outside the gene matches. This CDR3 has 15 residues. Germline CDR1 is LNHNV and CDR2 is YYDKDF (reference sequence).